This entry describes one T cell receptor beta chain. This record belongs to a study of T-cell reconstitution after alpha-beta-depleted transplantation in children. Construction of the TCRbeta library involved unique molecular identifiers. Using its own MiXCR run on the PCR reads, TCRdb lists one record per CDR3 protein. The sample lists around 680,000 distinct CDR3 sequences, about 15% occurring once. This specimen was PBMCs from the stem cell graft donor, taken from the stem cell graft. The sequence was obtained from a human donor who donated a stem cell graft to a child with acute myeloid leukemia.

The CDR3 bases are TGTGCCAGCAGTACCCGGACTAGCGGGGCCCAAGAGACCCAGTACTTC. Amino acids: CASSTRTSGAQETQYF. V and J are TRBV6-2 or TRBV6-3 and TRBJ2-5; 12 bases are a match to TRBD2. The CDR3 runs to 16 residues. Germline V gene sequence: CDR1 MNHEY, CDR2 SVGEGT. The junction had 5 bases not matched to a gene; V was cut back by 5 bases and J by 1 base.